This is a list of T cell receptor beta chains from one sample in a study of blood T cell repertoires in COVID-19. TCRdb keeps only in-frame clones here, not all; method: immunoSEQ multiplex PCR. The table shows roughly 250,000 clones, with approximately 79% occurring only once. The sample taken for sequencing was peripheral blood. The source of these receptors is a woman between 40 and 55 years old with active or convalescent COVID-19. CDR3s include the opening cysteine and the closing phenylalanine or tryptophan. D genes are given only for firm matches. Some rows have no size entry. The others give once, few or many, or a class for an expanded clone.

abundance	v_gene	d_gene	j_gene	CDR3aa	CDR3nt
.	TRBV6-5	.	TRBJ2-3	CATTGLLTFTDTQYF	TGTGCCACCACGGGACTTCTCACCTTCACAGATACGCAGTATTTT
.	TRBV13	.	TRBJ1-1	CASSLGGSPSQGGGEAFF	TGTGCCAGCAGCTTAGGGGGTTCCCCTTCACAGGGTGGGGGTGAAGCTTTCTTT
.	TRBV5-5	TRBD1	TRBJ1-4	CASSQTGGREKLFF	TGTGCCAGCAGCCAGACAGGGGGCAGGGAAAAACTGTTTTTT
.	TRBV6-5	TRBD1	TRBJ1-2	CASSYSGQGVDGYTF	TGTGCCAGCAGTTACTCGGGCCAGGGGGTCGATGGCTACACCTTC
.	TRBV15	TRBD1	TRBJ2-7	CATSSRDRARREQYF	TGTGCCACCAGCAGCCGGGACAGGGCCCGGAGAGAGCAGTACTTC
few	TRBV10-3	.	TRBJ2-3	CAISVVSADTQYF	TGTGCCATCAGTGTCGTGTCTGCAGATACGCAGTATTTT
.	TRBV7-9	TRBD1	TRBJ2-7	CASSLVVYGTGDYEQYF	TGTGCCAGCAGCTTAGTGGTTTATGGGACAGGGGACTACGAGCAGTACTTC
.	TRBV28	TRBD1	TRBJ1-5	CASRGKPGQGFLGNQPQHF	TGTGCCAGCAGGGGCAAACCGGGACAGGGCTTTTTGGGCAATCAGCCCCAGCATTTT
.	TRBV7-9	.	TRBJ1-1	CASSSTGPTEAFF	TGTGCCAGCAGTAGCACGGGTCCCACTGAAGCTTTCTTT
.	TRBV15	.	TRBJ2-1	CATREPGTPFWEQFF	TGTGCCACCAGAGAACCGGGAACACCCTTTTGGGAGCAGTTCTTC
few	TRBV10-3	.	TRBJ1-5	CAISDGGYSNQPQHF	TGTGCCATCAGTGACGGGGGGTATAGCAATCAGCCCCAGCATTTT
.	TRBV12-3/TRBV12-4	.	TRBJ2-7	CASSFGGAYEQYF	TGTGCCAGCAGTTTCGGCGGCGCCTACGAGCAGTACTTC
.	TRBV7-9	TRBD1	TRBJ1-4	CASSADRVTNEKLFF	TGTGCCAGCAGCGCCGACAGGGTCACTAATGAAAAACTGTTTTTT
.	TRBV28	TRBD1	TRBJ1-2	CASSLSTQGNYGYTF	TGTGCCAGCAGTTTAAGTACACAGGGGAACTATGGCTACACCTTC
.	TRBV6-5	TRBD1	TRBJ1-5	CASSLQGYGNQPQHF	TGTGCCAGCAGCCTACAGGGGTACGGCAATCAGCCCCAGCATTTT